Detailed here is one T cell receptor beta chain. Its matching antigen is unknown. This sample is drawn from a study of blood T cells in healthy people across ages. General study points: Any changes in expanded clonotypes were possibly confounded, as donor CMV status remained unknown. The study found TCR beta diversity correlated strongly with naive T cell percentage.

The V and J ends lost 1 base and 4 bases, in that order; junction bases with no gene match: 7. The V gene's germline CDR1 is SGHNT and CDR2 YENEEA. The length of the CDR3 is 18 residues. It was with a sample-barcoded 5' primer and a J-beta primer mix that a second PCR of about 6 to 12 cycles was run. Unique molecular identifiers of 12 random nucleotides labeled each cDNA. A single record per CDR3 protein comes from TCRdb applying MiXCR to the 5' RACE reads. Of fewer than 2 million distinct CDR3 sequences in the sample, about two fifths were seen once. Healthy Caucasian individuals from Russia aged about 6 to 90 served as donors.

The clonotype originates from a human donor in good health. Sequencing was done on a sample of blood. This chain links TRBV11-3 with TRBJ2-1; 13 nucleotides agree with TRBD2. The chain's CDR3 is CASSLGGLAGIPYNEQFF. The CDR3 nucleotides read TGTGCCAGCAGCTTAGGGGGACTAGCGGGGATACCATACAATGAGCAGTTCTTC.